Listed below are T cell receptor beta chains from one sample, sequenced in a study of blood T cell repertoires in COVID-19. The table came from immunoSEQ multiplex PCR; TCRdb's copy has only in-frame clones and leaves some out. The data hold fewer than 350,000 clones, with 70% to 90% observed a single time. The material sequenced was PBMCs or T cells enriched from blood (not recorded which). The receptors come from a woman aged 55-69 years in a cohort exposed to, infected with or recovered from COVID-19 (not recorded which). CDR3s include the opening cysteine and the closing phenylalanine or tryptophan. The order of the fields is clone size, J gene, D gene, V gene, CDR3 DNA, CDR3 protein. A D gene is named only where the DNA matches it firmly. Size tells how often a clone was seen (once, few, many) or the class of an expanded clone, and some rows leave it out.

. | TRBJ2-7 | TRBD2 | TRBV7-9 | TGTGCCAGCAGCCCCCAAGGAGCGGGAGGCTACGAGCAGTACTTC | CASSPQGAGGYEQYF
. | TRBJ2-7 | . | TRBV27 | TGTGCCAGTAGCTTCATTTACTCCTACGAGCAGTACTTC | CASSFIYSYEQYF
once | TRBJ2-1 | TRBD2 | TRBV28 | TGTGCCAGCAGCCGGACGGGGCCGGGGGGGAATGAGCAGTTCTTC | CASSRTGPGGNEQFF
. | TRBJ2-7 | . | TRBV7-3 | TGTGCCAGCAGCTTAGGGGCAGGGGAATCCTACAAGCAGTACTTC | CASSLGAGESYKQYF
. | TRBJ2-2 | TRBD1 | TRBV7-2 | TGTGCCAGCAGCCTCCGCGACAGGGGTGGAACCGGGGAGCTGTTTTTT | CASSLRDRGGTGELFF
. | TRBJ1-4 | . | TRBV5-6 | TGTGCCAGCAGCCTCGGGGGAGATGAAAAACTGTTTTTT | CASSLGGDEKLFF
. | TRBJ2-1 | . | TRBV27 | TGTGCCAGCAGTACGGGACTGTACAATGAGCAGTTCTTC | CASSTGLYNEQFF
. | TRBJ1-6 | TRBD1 | TRBV5-1 | TGCGCCAGCAGCCCGTCGGGACAGGGTAATTCACCCCTCCACTTT | CASSPSGQGNSPLHF
few | TRBJ2-7 | TRBD2 | TRBV7-9 | TGTGCCAGCAGCTTGGGACTAGTGTCCTACGAGCAGTACTTC | CASSLGLVSYEQYF
. | TRBJ2-5 | TRBD1 | TRBV15 | TGTGCCACCAGCAGAATGATTTCCGGGACAGGGGCGCAAGAGACCCAGTACTTC | CATSRMISGTGAQETQYF
. | TRBJ2-7 | TRBD2 | TRBV10-2 | TGCGCCAGCTGCCCTACCACGGCGGGGGAGAAGGAGCAGTACTTC | CASCPTTAGEKEQYF
few | TRBJ1-1 | . | TRBV4-3 | TGCGCCAGCAGCCAAGGCGGGGGGAGGAGCACTGAAGCTTTCTTT | CASSQGGGRSTEAFF
. | TRBJ2-1 | . | TRBV12-5 | TGTGCTAGTGGTTTGAGGGGCCCGGGAGACTACAATGAGCAGTTCTTC | CASGLRGPGDYNEQFF
few | TRBJ2-5 | . | TRBV6-5 | TGTGCCAGCAGCTGGACAGAGTATGGGACCCAGTACTTC | CASSWTEYGTQYF
. | TRBJ1-1 | TRBD1 | TRBV9 | TGTGCCAGCAGCGGTAGGAACAGGGGCCAGAACACTGAAGCTTTCTTT | CASSGRNRGQNTEAFF
. | TRBJ1-5 | . | TRBV10-1 | TGCGCCAGCAGTCAACAGCGGGATCAGCCCCAGCATTTT | CASSQQRDQPQHF